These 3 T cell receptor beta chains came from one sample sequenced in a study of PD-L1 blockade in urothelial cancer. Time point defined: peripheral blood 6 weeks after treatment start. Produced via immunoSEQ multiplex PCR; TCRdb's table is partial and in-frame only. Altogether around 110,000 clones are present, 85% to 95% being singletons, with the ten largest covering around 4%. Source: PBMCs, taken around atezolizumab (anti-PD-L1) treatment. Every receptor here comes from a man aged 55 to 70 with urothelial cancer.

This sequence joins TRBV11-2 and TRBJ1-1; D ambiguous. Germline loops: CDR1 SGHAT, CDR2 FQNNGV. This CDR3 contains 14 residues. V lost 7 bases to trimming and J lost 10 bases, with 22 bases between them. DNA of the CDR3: TGTGCCAGCACCTCCTCACTGAGTAGTCACTTAGCTTTCTTT. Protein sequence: CASTSSLSSHLAFF.

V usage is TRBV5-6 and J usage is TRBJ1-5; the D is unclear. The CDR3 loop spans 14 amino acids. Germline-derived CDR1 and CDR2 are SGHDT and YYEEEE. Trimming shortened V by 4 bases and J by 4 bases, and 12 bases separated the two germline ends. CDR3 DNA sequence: TGTGCCAGCAGCAGCGGACGGGTTAATCAGCCCCAGCATTTT. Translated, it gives CASSSGRVNQPQHF.

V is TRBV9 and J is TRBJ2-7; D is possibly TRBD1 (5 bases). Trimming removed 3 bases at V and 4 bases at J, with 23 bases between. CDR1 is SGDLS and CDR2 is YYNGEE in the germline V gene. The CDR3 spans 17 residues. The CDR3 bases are TGTGCCAGCAGCGATCTAATTTCGACAGACCTACTTTACGAGCAGTACTTC. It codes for CASSDLISTDLLYEQYF.